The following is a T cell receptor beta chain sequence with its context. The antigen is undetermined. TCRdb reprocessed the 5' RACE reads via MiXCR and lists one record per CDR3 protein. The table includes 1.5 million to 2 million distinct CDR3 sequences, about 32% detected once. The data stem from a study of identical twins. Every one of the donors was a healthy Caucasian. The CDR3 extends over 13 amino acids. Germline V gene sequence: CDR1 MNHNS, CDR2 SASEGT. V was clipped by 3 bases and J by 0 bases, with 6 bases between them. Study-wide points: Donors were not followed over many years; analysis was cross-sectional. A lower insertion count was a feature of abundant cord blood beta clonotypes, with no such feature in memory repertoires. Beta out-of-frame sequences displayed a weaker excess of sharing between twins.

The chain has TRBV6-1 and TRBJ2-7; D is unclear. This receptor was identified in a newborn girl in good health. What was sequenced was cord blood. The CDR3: CASSELGSYEQYF. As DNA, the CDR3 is TGTGCCAGCAGTGAGTTGGGCTCCTACGAGCAGTACTTC.